This T cell receptor (beta chain) originates from a study of T cell responses to AZD1222 COVID-19 vaccine (dated by TCRdb to the early 2020s). Context from the whole study: TCR sequencing covered about 230 trial participants: 207 given two doses of AZD1222 and 26 given two doses of MenACWY control vaccine. Trial participants were enrolled into age subgroups of 18-55, 56-69 and 70-plus years, which contained roughly 140, 27 and 60 TCR-sequenced participants, respectively. What the study reported, not specific to this receptor: Because no samples from the day 14 peak response were available, repertoires could be characterized only after the peak T cell response. Reportedly, almost half of the unique spike-specific TCRs recognized epitopes lying outside the regions that are mutated in the B.1.351 and B.1.1.7 variants. Conclusions about previously exposed vaccinees were limited because only six or seven AZD1222 recipients were SARS-CoV-2 seropositive at baseline. Participants were mostly white British and included more females than males, and it was suggested by the authors that clonal diversity may have been underestimated. A significant rise in spike-specific TCR breadth and depth was observed after two AZD1222 doses relative to day 0 and relative to MenACWY recipients. The whole spike protein was spanned by vaccine-associated CD4 TCRs, and dominant responses were seen in regions 160-218 and 743-854. In the small 56-69-year group, the increase in depth fell short of significance, most likely because of low power.

The CDR3 regions of human TCRbeta chains were analyzed by immunosequencing. The source study handled its data this way. TCRs in the repertoires were matched against a reference library of SARS-CoV-2-specific TCRs that had been generated with the MIRA antigen-specificity platform. Breadth was defined as the fraction of unique TCRs that were SARS-CoV-2-associated, and depth was defined as the fraction of total T cells that were SARS-CoV-2-associated. Using the MIRA data, each spike-specific TCR was assigned both to the spike region to which the TCR was reactive and to a CD4 or CD8 class. Log10-transformed breadth and depth values were compared by one-way ANOVA with Sidak's multiple comparisons tests. This is the immuneACCESS table as TCRdb keeps it, with only in-frame sequences that have V and J called. A part of the clones is gone; compared with another copy, unresolved V genes explain less than half, and the rest is unexplained. V and J calls plus clone size are reproduced from that table; the DNA served to infer D and trimming. The sample table records approximately 150,000 clones; about nine tenths of these occur just once. More than 4% of the sample is in the top ten clones.

Taken from cysteine to phenylalanine, the CDR3 has 13 residues. Here the CDR3 DNA is all that survives: 39 bases in frame from base 1. A distance of 14 bases separates the germline ends of V and J, which lose 5 bases and 9 bases respectively. Via the germline V gene (reference sequence), CDR1 is LGHDT and CDR2 YNNKEL. On this clone: This clone's antigen is unknown. The record has no base qualities; no much larger clone is one base away.

The sample's time point label, in plain terms: about 28 days (+/-7) after the second vaccine dose. The label giving this sample's treatment or condition can be read as: meningococcal conjugate vaccine given as trial control. The vaccinee samples were drawn from two UK trials, COV001 and COV002, one of which was a single-blind randomized controlled phase 2/3 trial testing AZD1222 (ChAdOx1 nCoV-19) in healthy adults. For TCRbeta chain sequencing, PBMC samples from trial participants were taken at day 0 and at day 28 after the second dose. The sequence is built from TRBV3-1 (or the pseudogene TRBV3-2) and TRBJ2-1; a tentative D match to TRBD2 spans 6 bases. The sequencing here drew on peripheral blood, taken 28 days after the second dose of the MenACWY control vaccine. This TCR derives from an adult who received the MenACWY meningococcal vaccine as a control. The nucleotides read TGTGCCAGCAGCGAGCGCTCTAGCGTTGAGCAGTTCTTC. Its protein product is CASSERSSVEQFF.